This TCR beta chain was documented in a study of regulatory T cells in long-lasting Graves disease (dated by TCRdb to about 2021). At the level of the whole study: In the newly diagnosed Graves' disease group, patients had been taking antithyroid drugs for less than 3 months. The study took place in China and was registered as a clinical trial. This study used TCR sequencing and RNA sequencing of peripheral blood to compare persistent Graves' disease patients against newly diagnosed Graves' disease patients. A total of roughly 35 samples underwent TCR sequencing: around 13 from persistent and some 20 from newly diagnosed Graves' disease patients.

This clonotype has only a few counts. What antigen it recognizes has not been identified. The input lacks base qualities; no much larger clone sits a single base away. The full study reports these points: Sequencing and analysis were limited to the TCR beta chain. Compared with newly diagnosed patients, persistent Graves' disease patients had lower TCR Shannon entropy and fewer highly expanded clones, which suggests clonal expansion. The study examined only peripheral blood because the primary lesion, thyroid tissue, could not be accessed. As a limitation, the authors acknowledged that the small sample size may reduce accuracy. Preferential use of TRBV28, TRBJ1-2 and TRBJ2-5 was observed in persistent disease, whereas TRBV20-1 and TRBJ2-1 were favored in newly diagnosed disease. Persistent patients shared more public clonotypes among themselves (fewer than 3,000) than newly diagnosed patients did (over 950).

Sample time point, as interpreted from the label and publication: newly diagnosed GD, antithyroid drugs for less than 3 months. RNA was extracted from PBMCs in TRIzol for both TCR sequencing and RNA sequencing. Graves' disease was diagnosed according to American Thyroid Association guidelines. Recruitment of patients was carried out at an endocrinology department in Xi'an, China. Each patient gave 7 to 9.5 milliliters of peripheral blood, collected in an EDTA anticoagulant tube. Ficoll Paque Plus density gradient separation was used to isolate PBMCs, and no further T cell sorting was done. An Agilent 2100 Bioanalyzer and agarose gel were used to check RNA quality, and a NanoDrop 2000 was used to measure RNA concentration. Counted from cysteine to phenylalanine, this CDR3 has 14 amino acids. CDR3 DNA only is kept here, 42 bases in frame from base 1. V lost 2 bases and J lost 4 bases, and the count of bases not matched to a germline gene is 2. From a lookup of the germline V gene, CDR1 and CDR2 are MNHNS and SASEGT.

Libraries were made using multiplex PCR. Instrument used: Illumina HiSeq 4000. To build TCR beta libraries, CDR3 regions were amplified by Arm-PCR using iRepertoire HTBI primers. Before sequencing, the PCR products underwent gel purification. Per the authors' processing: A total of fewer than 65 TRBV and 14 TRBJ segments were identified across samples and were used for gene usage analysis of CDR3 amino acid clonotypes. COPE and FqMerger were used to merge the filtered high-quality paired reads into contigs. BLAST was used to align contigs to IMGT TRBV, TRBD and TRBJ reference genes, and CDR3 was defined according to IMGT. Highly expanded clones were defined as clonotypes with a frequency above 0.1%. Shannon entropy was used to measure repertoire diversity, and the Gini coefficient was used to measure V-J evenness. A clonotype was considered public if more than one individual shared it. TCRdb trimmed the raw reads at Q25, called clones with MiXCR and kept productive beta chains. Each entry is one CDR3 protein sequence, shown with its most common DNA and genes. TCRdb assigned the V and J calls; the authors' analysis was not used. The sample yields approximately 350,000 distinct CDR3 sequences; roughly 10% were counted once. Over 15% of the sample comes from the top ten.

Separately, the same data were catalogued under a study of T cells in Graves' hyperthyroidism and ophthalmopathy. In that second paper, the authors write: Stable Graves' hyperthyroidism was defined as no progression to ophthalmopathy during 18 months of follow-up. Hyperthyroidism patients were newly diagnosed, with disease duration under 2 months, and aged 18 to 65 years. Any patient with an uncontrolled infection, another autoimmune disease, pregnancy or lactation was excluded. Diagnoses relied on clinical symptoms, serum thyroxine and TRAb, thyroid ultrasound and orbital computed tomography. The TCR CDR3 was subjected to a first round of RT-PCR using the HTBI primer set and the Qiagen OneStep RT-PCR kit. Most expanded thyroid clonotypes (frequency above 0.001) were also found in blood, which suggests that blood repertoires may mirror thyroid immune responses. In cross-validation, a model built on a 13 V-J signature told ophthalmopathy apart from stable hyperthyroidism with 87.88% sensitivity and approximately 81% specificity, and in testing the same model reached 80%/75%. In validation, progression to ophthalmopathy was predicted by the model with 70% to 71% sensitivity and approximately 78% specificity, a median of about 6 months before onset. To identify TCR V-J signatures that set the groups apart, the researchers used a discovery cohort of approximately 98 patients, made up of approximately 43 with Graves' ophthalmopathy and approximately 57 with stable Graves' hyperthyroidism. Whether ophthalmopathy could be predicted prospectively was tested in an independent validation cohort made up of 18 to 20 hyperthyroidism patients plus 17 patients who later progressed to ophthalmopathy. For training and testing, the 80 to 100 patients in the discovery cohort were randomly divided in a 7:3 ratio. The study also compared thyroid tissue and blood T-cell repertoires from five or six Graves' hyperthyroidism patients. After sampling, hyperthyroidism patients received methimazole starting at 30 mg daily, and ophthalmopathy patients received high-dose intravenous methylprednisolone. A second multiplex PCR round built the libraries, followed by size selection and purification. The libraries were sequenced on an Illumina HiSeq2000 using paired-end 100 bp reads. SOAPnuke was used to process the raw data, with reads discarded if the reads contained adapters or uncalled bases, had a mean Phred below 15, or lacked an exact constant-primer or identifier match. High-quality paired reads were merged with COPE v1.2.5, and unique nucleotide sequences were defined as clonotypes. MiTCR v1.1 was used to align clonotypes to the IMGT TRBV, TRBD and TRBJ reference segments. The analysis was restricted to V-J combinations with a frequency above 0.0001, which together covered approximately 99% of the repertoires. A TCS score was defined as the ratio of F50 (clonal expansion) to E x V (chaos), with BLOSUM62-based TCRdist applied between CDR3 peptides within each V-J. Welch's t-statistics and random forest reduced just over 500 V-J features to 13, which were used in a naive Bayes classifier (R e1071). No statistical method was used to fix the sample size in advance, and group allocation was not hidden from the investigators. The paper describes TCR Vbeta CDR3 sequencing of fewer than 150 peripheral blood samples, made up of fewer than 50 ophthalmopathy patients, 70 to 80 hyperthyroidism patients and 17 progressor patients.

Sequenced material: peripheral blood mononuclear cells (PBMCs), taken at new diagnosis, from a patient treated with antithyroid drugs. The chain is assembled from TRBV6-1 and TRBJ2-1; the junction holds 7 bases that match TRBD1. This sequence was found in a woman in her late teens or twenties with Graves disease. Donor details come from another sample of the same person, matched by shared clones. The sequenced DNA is TGTGCCAGCAGTGAAACGACAGGGTACAATGAGCAGTTCTTC. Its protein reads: CASSETTGYNEQFF.